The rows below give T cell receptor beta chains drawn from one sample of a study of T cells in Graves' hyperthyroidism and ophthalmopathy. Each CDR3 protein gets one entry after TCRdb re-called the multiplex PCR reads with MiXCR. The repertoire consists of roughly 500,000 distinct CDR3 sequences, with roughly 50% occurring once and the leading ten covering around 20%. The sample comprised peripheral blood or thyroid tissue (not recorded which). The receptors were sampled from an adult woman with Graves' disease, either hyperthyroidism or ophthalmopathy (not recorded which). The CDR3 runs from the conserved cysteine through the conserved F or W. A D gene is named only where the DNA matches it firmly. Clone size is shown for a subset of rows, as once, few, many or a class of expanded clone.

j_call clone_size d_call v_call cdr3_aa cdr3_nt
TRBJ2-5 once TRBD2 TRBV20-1 CSARALAGDWETQYF TGCAGTGCTAGAGCCCTAGCGGGGGATTGGGAGACCCAGTACTTC
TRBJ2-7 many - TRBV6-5 CASSYSVGTPYEQYF TGTGCCAGCAGTTACTCGGTCGGGACTCCCTACGAGCAGTACTTC
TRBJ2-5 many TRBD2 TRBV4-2 CASSHLTSGAETQYF TGTGCCAGCAGCCATCTGACTAGCGGGGCAGAGACCCAGTACTTC
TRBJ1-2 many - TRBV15 CATSRARQSDWENHVYGYTF TGTGCCACCAGCAGAGCTCGACAGAGCGATTGGGAAAATCACGTGTATGGCTACACCTTC
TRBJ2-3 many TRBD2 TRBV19 CASSIEAGGTYTDTQYF TGTGCCAGTAGTATTGAAGCGGGAGGAACCTACACAGATACGCAGTATTTT
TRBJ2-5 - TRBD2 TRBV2 CASTGGAGETQYF TGTGCCAGCACGGGGGGGGCTGGGGAGACCCAGTACTTC
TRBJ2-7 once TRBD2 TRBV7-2 CASSPEGRALSDEQYF TGTGCCAGCAGCCCCGAGGGGAGGGCCTTGAGCGACGAGCAGTACTTC
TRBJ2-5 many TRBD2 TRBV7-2 CASSPTTSGKGETQYF TGTGCCAGCAGCCCGACGACTAGCGGGAAGGGGGAGACCCAGTACTTC
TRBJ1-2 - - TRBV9 CASSVTPNYGYTF TGTGCCAGCAGCGTAACCCCTAACTATGGCTACACCTTC
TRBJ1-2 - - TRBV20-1 CSARVRTWGYGYTF TGCAGTGCTAGAGTACGGACTTGGGGCTATGGCTACACCTTC
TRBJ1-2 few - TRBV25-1 CASSEDPRYGYTF TGTGCCAGCAGTGAAGACCCGCGGTATGGCTACACCTTC
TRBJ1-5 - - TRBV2 CASSLGNLKLPQHF TGTGCCAGCAGCTTAGGCAACCTGAAGCTGCCCCAGCATTTT
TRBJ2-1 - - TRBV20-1 CSAWATTSYNEQFF TGCAGTGCCTGGGCAACTACCTCCTACAATGAGCAGTTCTTC
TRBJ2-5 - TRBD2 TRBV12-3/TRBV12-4 CASSLIGTSGNFRETQYF TGTGCCAGCAGCTTAATTGGGACTAGTGGGAATTTTCGTGAGACCCAGTACTTC
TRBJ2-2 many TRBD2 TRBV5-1 CASSLVIQTSAYTGELFF TGCGCCAGCAGCTTGGTTATCCAAACTAGCGCGTACACCGGGGAGCTGTTTTTT
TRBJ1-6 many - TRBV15 CATRFSDSPLHF TGTGCCACCAGGTTTTCGGATTCACCCCTCCACTTT
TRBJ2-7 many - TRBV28 CASRALPYEQYF TGTGCCAGCAGGGCACTTCCCTACGAGCAGTACTTC
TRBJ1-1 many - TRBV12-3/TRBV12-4 CASSSPMNTEAFF TGTGCCAGCAGTTCTCCTATGAACACTGAAGCTTTCTTT
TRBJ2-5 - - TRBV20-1 CSAQNWDTSYF TGCAGTGCCCAAAATTGGGACACATCGTACTTC
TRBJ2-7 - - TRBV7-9 CASSLAAGEGQYF TGTGCCAGCAGCCTAGCCGCCGGCGAGGGGCAGTACTTC
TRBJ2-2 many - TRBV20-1 CSAIHGISNTGELFF TGCAGTGCAATCCATGGGATTTCGAACACCGGGGAGCTGTTTTTT
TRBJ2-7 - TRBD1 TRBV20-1 CSVGQGHEQYF TGCAGTGTAGGACAGGGACACGAGCAGTACTTC
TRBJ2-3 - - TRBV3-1 CASSPRRATDTQYF TGTGCCAGCAGCCCCAGGCGGGCTACAGATACGCAGTATTTT
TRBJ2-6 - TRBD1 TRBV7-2 CATKDRVTETLSGANVLTF TGTGCCACCAAGGACAGGGTTACGGAGACCTTGAGTGGGGCCAACGTCCTGACTTTC
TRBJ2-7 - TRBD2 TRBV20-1 CSAGEGTYEQYF TGCAGTGCTGGGGAGGGAACCTACGAGCAGTACTTC
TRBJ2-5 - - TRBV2 CASSESETQYF TGTGCCAGCAGTGAAAGTGAGACCCAGTACTTC
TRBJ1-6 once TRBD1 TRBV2 CASSAGGGNSPLHF TGTGCCAGCAGTGCAGGGGGCGGTAATTCACCCCTCCACTTT
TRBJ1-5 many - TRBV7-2 CASSFRLDQPQHF TGTGCCAGCAGCTTCCGTCTCGATCAGCCCCAGCATTTT
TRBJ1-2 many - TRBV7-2 CASSPSGGWADYGYTF TGTGCCAGCAGCCCTAGCGGGGGATGGGCTGACTATGGCTACACCTTC
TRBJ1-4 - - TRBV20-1 CSARDIRELGEKLFF TGCAGTGCTAGGGATATCAGGGAGCTAGGAGAAAAACTGTTTTTT
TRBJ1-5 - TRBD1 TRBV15 CATSRDRGQETQHF TGTGCCACCAGCAGGGACAGGGGTCAAGAGACCCAGCATTTT
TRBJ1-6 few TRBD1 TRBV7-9 CATGRDSEAPLHF TGTGCCACGGGGCGGGACAGCGAAGCGCCCCTCCACTTT
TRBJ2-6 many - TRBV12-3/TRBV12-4 CASSRGRANVLTF TGTGCCAGCAGCCGTGGGAGGGCCAACGTCCTGACTTTC
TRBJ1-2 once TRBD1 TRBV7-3 CASSLGAGGGGGHTF TGTGCCAGCAGCTTAGGGGCAGGGGGCGGCGGTGGCCACACCTTC
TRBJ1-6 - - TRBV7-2 CASSPNPGGVNSPLHF TGTGCCAGCAGTCCTAACCCGGGGGGAGTCAATTCACCCCTCCACTTT
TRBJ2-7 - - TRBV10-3 CAISPGSLALWGDGQYF TGTGCCATCAGCCCAGGGTCCCTAGCCCTCTGGGGAGACGGGCAGTACTTC
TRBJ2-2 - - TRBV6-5 CASSYRGLAGELFF TGTGCCAGCAGTTACAGGGGGTTAGCCGGGGAGCTGTTTTTT
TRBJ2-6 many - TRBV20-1 CSAGPPGANVLTF TGCAGTGCGGGCCCCCCGGGGGCCAACGTCCTGACTTTC
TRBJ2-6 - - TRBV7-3 CASSPRAGNYGANVLTF TGTGCCAGCAGCCCCAGGGCAGGGAACTATGGGGCCAACGTCCTGACTTTC
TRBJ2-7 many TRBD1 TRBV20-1 CSARESLKGAGYNYEQYF TGCAGTGCTAGAGAAAGTTTGAAGGGGGCTGGGTACAACTACGAGCAGTACTTC
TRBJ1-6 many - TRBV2 CASSDRGATLHF TGTGCCAGCAGTGACAGGGGTGCGACCCTCCACTTT
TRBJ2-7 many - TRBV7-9 CASSLKGGAIYEQYF TGTGCCAGCAGCTTAAAAGGCGGGGCCATCTACGAGCAGTACTTC
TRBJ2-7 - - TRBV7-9 CASSLPRPELSYEQYF TGTGCCAGCAGCTTACCCCGCCCCGAGCTCTCCTACGAGCAGTACTTC
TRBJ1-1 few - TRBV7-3 CASSPTVRVTEAFF TGTGCCAGCAGCCCGACAGTTCGGGTCACTGAAGCTTTCTTT
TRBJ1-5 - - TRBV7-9 CASSPTVGRDQPQHF TGTGCCAGCAGCCCGACAGTAGGACGGGATCAGCCCCAGCATTTT
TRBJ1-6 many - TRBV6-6 CASSYSGRRDNSPLHF TGTGCCAGCAGTTACTCTGGGCGACGGGATAATTCACCCCTCCACTTT